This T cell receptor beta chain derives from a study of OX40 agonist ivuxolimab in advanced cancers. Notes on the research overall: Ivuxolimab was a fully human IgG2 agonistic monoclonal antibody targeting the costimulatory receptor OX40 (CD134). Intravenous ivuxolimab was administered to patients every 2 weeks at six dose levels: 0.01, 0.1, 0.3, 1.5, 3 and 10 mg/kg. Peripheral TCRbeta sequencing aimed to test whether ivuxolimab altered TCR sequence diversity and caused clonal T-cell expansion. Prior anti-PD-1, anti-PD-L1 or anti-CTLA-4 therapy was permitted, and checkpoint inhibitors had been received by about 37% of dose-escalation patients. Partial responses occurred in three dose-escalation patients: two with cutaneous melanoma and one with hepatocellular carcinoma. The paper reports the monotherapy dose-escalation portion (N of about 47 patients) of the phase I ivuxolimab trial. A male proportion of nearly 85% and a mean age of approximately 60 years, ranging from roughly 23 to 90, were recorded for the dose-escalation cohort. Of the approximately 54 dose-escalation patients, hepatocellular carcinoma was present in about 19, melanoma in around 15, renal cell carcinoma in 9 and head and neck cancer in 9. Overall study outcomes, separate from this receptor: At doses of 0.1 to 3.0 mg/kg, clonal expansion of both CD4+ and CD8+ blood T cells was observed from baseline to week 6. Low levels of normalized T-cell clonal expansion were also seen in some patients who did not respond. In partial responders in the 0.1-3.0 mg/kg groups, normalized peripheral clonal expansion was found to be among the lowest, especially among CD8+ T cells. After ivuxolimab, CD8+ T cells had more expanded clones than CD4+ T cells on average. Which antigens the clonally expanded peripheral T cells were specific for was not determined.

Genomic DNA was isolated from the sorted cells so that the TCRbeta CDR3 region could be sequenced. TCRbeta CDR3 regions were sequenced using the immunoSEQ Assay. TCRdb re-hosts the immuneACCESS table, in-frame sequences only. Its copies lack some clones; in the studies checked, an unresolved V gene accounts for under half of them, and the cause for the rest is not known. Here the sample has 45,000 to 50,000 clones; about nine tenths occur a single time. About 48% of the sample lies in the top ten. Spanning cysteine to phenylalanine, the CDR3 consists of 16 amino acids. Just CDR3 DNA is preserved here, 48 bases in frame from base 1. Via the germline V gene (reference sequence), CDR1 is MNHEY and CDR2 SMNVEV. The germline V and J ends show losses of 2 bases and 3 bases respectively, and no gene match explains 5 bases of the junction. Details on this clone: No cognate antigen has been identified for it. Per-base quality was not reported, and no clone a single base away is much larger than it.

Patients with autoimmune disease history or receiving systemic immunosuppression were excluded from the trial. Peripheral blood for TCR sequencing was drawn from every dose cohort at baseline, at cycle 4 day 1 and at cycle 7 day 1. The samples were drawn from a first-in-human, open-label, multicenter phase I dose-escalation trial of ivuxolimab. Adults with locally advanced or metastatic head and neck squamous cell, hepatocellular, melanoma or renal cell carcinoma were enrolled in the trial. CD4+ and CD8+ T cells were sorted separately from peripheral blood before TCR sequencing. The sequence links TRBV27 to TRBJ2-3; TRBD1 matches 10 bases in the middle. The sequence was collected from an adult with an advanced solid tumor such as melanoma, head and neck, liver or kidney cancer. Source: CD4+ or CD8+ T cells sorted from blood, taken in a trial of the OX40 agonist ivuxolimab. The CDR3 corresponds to CASSLLRTGGTDTQYF. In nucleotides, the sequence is TGTGCCAGCAGTTTACTTAGGACAGGGGGAACAGATACGCAGTATTTT.